Below, 6 T cell receptor beta chains from the same sample are listed, as sequenced in a study of shared clonotypes between healthy human individuals. Method: immunoSEQ multiplex PCR; TCRdb's copy keeps in-frame clones and lacks some. The sample shows over a million clones, approximately 80% of them seen only once. Sequences were obtained from memory CD4+ T cells from PBMCs. As to subset: CD45RA-negative fraction. The receptor set was obtained from a man aged 18 to 30 in good health. Some clones in this sample may be carry-over from other donors' samples.

As regards this clone: This may be a read error: a much more frequent sequence differs by one nucleotide. The chain combines TRBV7-2 with TRBJ1-1; D not resolved. CDR1 is SGHTA and CDR2 is FQGNSA in the germline V gene. The V end was cut by 2 bases, the J end by 1 base, with 5 bases between. This CDR3 is built from 13 residues. CDR3 sequence reads: CASSLSKNTEAFF. DNA of the CDR3: TGTGCCAGCAGCTTATCTAAGAACACTGAAGCTTTCTTT.

Only one count was recorded for this clone. The chain couples TRBV15 to TRBJ2-1; D might be TRBD1 or TRBD2, each matching 7 bases. Trimming shortened V by 5 bases and J by 8 bases, and 16 bases separated the two germline ends. The germline gives CDR1 LNHNV, CDR2 YYDKDF (reference sequence). The CDR3 loop spans 14 amino acids. The CDR3 reads CATSVQGGMDEQFF. DNA for the CDR3: TGTGCCACCAGCGTCCAGGGGGGGATGGATGAGCAGTTCTTC.

The chain recombines TRBV11-2 with TRBJ2-7; D ambiguous. Germline V gives CDR1 SGHAT, CDR2 FQNNGV. This CDR3 region has 13 residues. Trimming took off 5 bases at V and 6 bases at J, with 14 bases between the two ends. CDR3 DNA sequence: TGTGCCAGCAGCCTGGGCCTTCTTAGCGAGCAGTACTTC. Translating it yields CASSLGLLSEQYF.

CDR3 nucleotide sequence: TGTGCCAGTAGTACCGACAATGAGCAGTTCTTC. Its translation: CASSTDNEQFF. The V gene is TRBV19, the J gene TRBJ2-1; D gene ambiguous. Germline V gene sequence: CDR1 LNHDA, CDR2 SQIVND (reference sequence). Trimming stripped 4 bases from V and 5 bases from J, with 3 bases between. The CDR3 extends over 11 amino acids. Filled out from reference TRBV19 and TRBJ2-1, the complete variable domain reads DGGITQSPKYLFRKEGQNVTLSCEQNLNHDAMYWYRQDPGQGLRLIYYSQIVNDFQKGDIAEGYSVSREKKESFPLTVTSAQKNPTAFYLCASSTDNEQFFGPGTRLTVL.

This clone appeared a few times. This could be a read error, since a much larger clone is one nucleotide away. This specimen includes other DNA sequences encoding the same CDR3. The gene calls are TRBV7-9 and TRBJ2-5; 8 nucleotides align to TRBD2. Per germline, CDR1 SEHNR and CDR2 FQNEAQ (reference sequence). The CDR3 length is 12 residues. For the CDR3, the DNA is TGTGCCAGCAGCCTAGCGGGAGAGACCCAGTACTTC. It specifies CASSLAGETQYF. Full variable domain (outside the CDR3, taken from reference TRBV7-9 and TRBJ2-5): DTGVSQNPRHKITKRGQNVTFRCDPISEHNRLYWYRQTLGQGPEFLTYFQNEAQLEKSRLLSDRFSAERPKGSFSTLEIQRTEQGDSAMYLCASSLAGETQYFGPGTRLLVL.

This clone was found a few times. For the CDR3, the DNA is TGTGCCATCAGTGTTTTGACAGGGGGCCGCGATTTCAGGGCTCACAACGAGCAGTACTTC. Protein sequence: CAISVLTGGRDFRAHNEQYF. The chain joins TRBV10-3 to TRBJ2-7, with TRBD1 matching over 10 bases. From germline, CDR1 is ENHRY and CDR2 SYGVKD. Trimming removed 4 bases from V and 5 bases from J; junction bases left unmatched: 23. The CDR3 is 20 residues long.